This TCR beta chain was recovered during a study of blood T cell repertoires in COVID-19. Germline CDR1 and CDR2: MNHEY and SVGEGT. V shed 0 bases and J shed 0 bases, with 13 bases lying between them. This CDR3 region has 17 residues. Only in-frame clones appear in the TCRdb table, and some are missing; sequencing was by immunoSEQ multiplex PCR. This table holds around 100,000 clones, more than 60% found once. Sequenced sample: peripheral blood. V and J are TRBV6-2 or TRBV6-3 and TRBJ2-3; D call uncertain. The sequence came from a man in his sixties or seventies with active or convalescent COVID-19. The CDR3, as DNA: TGTGCCAGCAGTTACTCTTACTATTCCTATAGCACAGATACGCAGTATTTT. Its translation: CASSYSYYSYSTDTQYF.